This note documents a single T cell receptor beta chain sequence. A read error may produce the germline difference seen at one junction end. This specimen belongs to a study of control samples from healthy donors and cancer patients. The CDR3 length is 14 residues. Germline CDR1 and CDR2: SGHDN and FVKESK. TCRdb keeps only in-frame clones here, not all; method: immunoSEQ multiplex PCR. The sample consists of 85,000 to 95,000 clones, about 85% of them appearing once. Material: blood. This rearrangement joins TRBV14 to TRBJ2-3, with D possibly TRBD2 on 5 matching bases. The clonotype comes from a woman aged 70 to 79 in good health. DNA of the CDR3: TGTGCCAGCAGCCAAGATGGGAGCAGAGATACGCAGTATTTT. Translating gives CASSQDGSRDTQYF.